A selection of T cell receptor beta chains follows, all from one sample in a study of cytomegalovirus exposure and HLA in healthy donors. Assay used: immunoSEQ multiplex PCR; TCRdb lists only in-frame clones, some missing. The table records over 140,000 clones, almost 85% of them present only once. What was sequenced was PBMCs. The source is a man aged 25 to 40 in good health and CMV-seropositive. Each CDR3 is given with its conserved first and last residue. The D gene is left open where the match is weak. A clone size is listed for some rows: how often the clone was seen (once, few, many), or a class if it is expanded.

j_gene | abundance | v_gene | d_gene | CDR3aa | CDR3nt
TRBJ2-5 | once | TRBV11-2 | TRBD2 | CASSEWRERTQETQYF | TGTGCCAGCAGTGAATGGCGGGAGAGGACTCAAGAGACCCAGTACTTC
TRBJ1-2 | - | TRBV11-2 | - | CASSLNGETSGYTF | TGTGCCAGCAGCTTGAACGGGGAGACCAGTGGCTACACCTTC
TRBJ2-3 | once | TRBV27 | TRBD2 | CASSDGSGGPADTQYF | TGTGCCAGCAGTGATGGCAGCGGGGGGCCGGCAGATACGCAGTATTTT
TRBJ1-2 | - | TRBV2 | TRBD1 | CASSEEGAGNLSGYTF | TGTGCCAGCAGTGAAGAGGGGGCGGGAAATTTATCTGGCTACACCTTC
TRBJ2-1 | - | TRBV9 | - | CASSVAAGTYNEQFF | TGTGCCAGCAGCGTAGCAGCGGGTACCTACAATGAGCAGTTCTTC
TRBJ2-6 | - | TRBV5-1 | TRBD1 | CASSSRTGNAGANVLTF | TGCGCCAGCAGCTCGAGGACAGGCAACGCTGGGGCCAACGTCCTGACTTTC
TRBJ2-5 | once | TRBV27 | - | CASSSRGQETQYF | TGTGCCAGCAGTTCACGGGGTCAAGAGACCCAGTACTTC
TRBJ2-7 | - | TRBV29-1 | TRBD1 | CSVEGLRDSSYEQYF | TGCAGCGTTGAAGGTCTCCGGGACAGCTCCTACGAGCAGTACTTC
TRBJ1-5 | - | TRBV5-8 | - | CASSPGSFTDSNQPQHF | TGTGCCAGCAGCCCAGGGTCCTTTACTGATAGCAATCAGCCCCAGCATTTT
TRBJ2-3 | - | TRBV11-2 | TRBD2 | CASSMRGADRDTQYF | TGTGCCAGCAGCATGCGGGGGGCCGACCGCGATACGCAGTATTTT
TRBJ2-7 | - | TRBV4-1 | TRBD2 | CASSHPDREVSKQYF | TGCGCCAGCAGCCACCCGGACCGGGAGGTTAGTAAGCAGTACTTC
TRBJ2-7 | few | TRBV4-1 | TRBD2 | CASSQGGLAGGLNEQYF | TGCGCCAGCAGCCAAGGAGGACTGGCGGGGGGGCTGAACGAGCAGTACTTC
TRBJ1-5 | once | TRBV19 | - | CASSRIGTSNQPQHF | TGTGCCAGTAGCAGGATTGGAACAAGCAATCAGCCCCAGCATTTT
TRBJ1-2 | - | TRBV7-9 | - | CASSSDRSHHYGYTF | TGTGCCAGCAGCTCCGACAGGTCCCACCACTATGGCTACACCTTC
TRBJ1-3 | - | TRBV4-1 | - | CASSLTLSGTGTSTGNTIYF | TGCGCCAGCAGCCTGACCCTTTCCGGGACGGGGACTTCAACTGGAAACACCATATATTTT
TRBJ2-1 | - | TRBV7-2 | TRBD1 | CASSWDRGRNNEQFF | TGTGCCAGCAGCTGGGACAGGGGGCGAAACAATGAGCAGTTCTTC
TRBJ2-1 | - | TRBV7-2 | TRBD2 | CASSPGTSGYNEQFF | TGTGCCAGCAGCCCCGGGACTAGTGGGTACAATGAGCAGTTCTTC
TRBJ1-5 | - | TRBV2 | TRBD1 | CASSEQGQGLPQHF | TGTGCCAGCAGTGAACAGGGACAGGGGCTGCCCCAGCATTTT
TRBJ2-1 | - | TRBV4-1 | TRBD2 | CATKTSGAYNEQLF | TGCGCCACCAAAACTAGCGGGGCTTACAATGAGCAGCTCTTC
TRBJ1-5 | - | TRBV18 | TRBD1 | CASSQTGGFGQPQHF | TGTGCCAGCTCCCAGACAGGGGGCTTTGGTCAGCCCCAGCATTTT
TRBJ1-1 | - | TRBV7-6 | - | CASSLIAGGNTEAFF | TGTGCCAGCAGCCTAATCGCCGGGGGGAACACTGAAGCTTTCTTT
TRBJ2-5 | - | TRBV11-3 | - | CASSFRGLRETQYF | TGTGCCAGCAGCTTCCGTGGGTTGCGGGAGACCCAGTACTTC
TRBJ2-2 | - | TRBV7-6 | - | CATKTGFTGELFF | TGTGCCACCAAGACAGGATTCACCGGGGAGCTGTTTTTT
TRBJ1-3 | - | TRBV6-5 | - | CASSPDRGNTIYF | TGTGCCAGCAGTCCCGACAGGGGAAACACCATATATTTT
TRBJ2-1 | - | TRBV7-9 | - | CASSLSNGEQFF | TGTGCCAGCAGCTTATCTAACGGTGAGCAGTTCTTC
TRBJ2-1 | - | TRBV2 | - | CASSRAQGVYVNNEQFF | TGTGCCAGCAGTAGAGCTCAGGGCGTGTACGTGAACAATGAGCAGTTCTTC
TRBJ2-7 | - | TRBV4-2 | TRBD2 | CASSQETSGGVKIYEQYF | TGTGCCAGCAGCCAAGAGACTAGCGGGGGGGTAAAAATATACGAGCAGTACTTC
TRBJ2-7 | - | TRBV7-9 | - | CASSLASASVVDEQYF | TGTGCCAGCAGCTTAGCCAGCGCCTCTGTGGTGGACGAGCAGTACTTC